The next 16 T cell receptor beta chains were all read from a single sample in a study of blood T cell repertoires in COVID-19. Profiled with immunoSEQ multiplex PCR; TCRdb holds only in-frame clones, not every one. The sample holds 20,000 to 30,000 clones, approximately 92% seen once. The specimen was peripheral blood. The receptor set was obtained from a human donor in a cohort sampled during active COVID-19.

The table lists this clone with a few counts. This chain uses TRBV5-4 with TRBJ1-1; D uncertain. The CDR3 extends over 14 amino acids. Looked up from germline, CDR1 is SGHNT and CDR2 is YYREEE (reference sequence). V dropped 4 bases and J dropped 0 bases, with 10 bases sitting between them. CDR3: CASSAESMNTEAFF. In DNA, the CDR3 is TGTGCCAGCAGCGCGGAGAGCATGAACACTGAAGCTTTCTTT.

The chain uses TRBV29-1 and TRBJ1-4; D possibly corresponds to TRBD1 (6 bases). Germline V lookup: CDR1 SQVTM, CDR2 ANQGSEA. This CDR3 region has 14 residues. V was trimmed by 6 bases and J by 3 bases, leaving 14 bases between them. The CDR3, as DNA: TGCAGCGTCGCCACAGGGACGGCTAATGAAAAACTGTTTTTT. Protein product: CSVATGTANEKLFF.

The CDR3: CSVEAGGGTDTQYF. DNA for the CDR3: TGCAGCGTTGAAGCGGGAGGCGGCACAGATACGCAGTATTTT. The chain uses TRBV29-1 and TRBJ2-3, with 7 bases lining up with TRBD2. Germline V gene lookup returns CDR1 SQVTM and CDR2 ANQGSEA. The CDR3 sequence is 14 residues long. The ends lost 1 base at V and 1 base at J; junction bases unmatched: 2.

This rearrangement joins TRBV28 to TRBJ2-5; tentatively, D is TRBD1 (6 bases). V lost 7 bases and J lost 1, with 22 bases in between. The CDR3 is 17 amino acids. Germline-derived CDR1 and CDR2 are MDHEN and SYDVKM. The CDR3 sequence is CASNPSPDREIQETQYF. The CDR3 coding sequence is TGTGCCAGCAATCCTTCCCCGGACAGAGAGATCCAAGAGACCCAGTACTTC. The full variable domain, rest sourced from reference TRBV28 and TRBJ2-5, is DVKVTQSSRYLVKRTGEKVFLECVQDMDHENMFWYRQDPGLGLRLIYFSYDVKMKEKGDIPEGYSVSREKKERFSLILESASTNQTSMYLCASNPSPDREIQETQYFGPGTRLLVL.

This chain connects TRBV27 to TRBJ1-2, with D unclear. Between the trimmed V and J ends, which lost 2 bases and 8 bases, there was a span of 18 bases. The CDR3 has 15 residues. Germline loops: CDR1 MNHEY, CDR2 SMNVEV (reference sequence). In DNA form, the CDR3 reads TGTGCCAGCAGTTTAGGGTGGAGGGCCGGCAGCGGCTACACCTTC. Encoded protein: CASSLGWRAGSGYTF.

The chain carries TRBV4-3 and TRBJ2-2; TRBD1 matches 10 bases. J was trimmed by 4 bases and V by 5 bases; bases with no gene match: 4. This CDR3 region has 15 residues. Looked up from germline, CDR1 is LGHNA and CDR2 is YSLEER. The CDR3 loop is CASSSRDRGTGELFF. DNA of the CDR3: TGCGCCAGCAGCTCCCGGGACAGGGGCACCGGGGAGCTGTTTTTT.

The CDR3 here is CATSRAFRGPGLAGGPHTQYF. The CDR3 DNA sequence: TGTGCCACCAGCAGGGCTTTCAGGGGGCCTGGACTAGCGGGGGGGCCGCATACGCAGTATTTT. This chain links TRBV15 with TRBJ2-3; the match to TRBD2 covers 15 bases. The CDR3 has 21 residues. Per the germline V gene, CDR1 is LNHNV and CDR2 is YYDKDF (reference sequence). V trimming: 3 bases; J trimming: 7 bases; junction bases outside the gene matches: 20.

The V and J genes are TRBV6-5 and TRBJ1-1, with D possibly being TRBD1 (6 bases). This CDR3 contains 14 residues. The V gene's germline CDR1 is MNHEY and CDR2 SVGAGI. Trimming left V 5 bases short and J 2 bases short, with 12 bases between. The CDR3 DNA reads TGTGCCAGCAGTCCCCGGACAGTCAACACTGAAGCTTTCTTT. Its translation is CASSPRTVNTEAFF.

This clone was found once. The V call is TRBV7-2, the J call TRBJ1-1, with 11 bases that match TRBD1. Trimming at V came to 5 bases and at J to 10 bases, leaving 15 bases not matched to a gene. The V gene's germline CDR1 is SGHTA and CDR2 FQGNSA. The CDR3 totals 16 residues. The CDR3 loop is CASSRGQGVPGYRAFF. CDR3 nucleotides: TGTGCCAGCAGCAGGGGACAGGGGGTACCAGGTTATAGAGCTTTCTTT.

This chain links TRBV25-1 with TRBJ1-6, with TRBD1 matching over 7 bases. The junction had 3 bases not matched to a gene; V was cut back by 8 bases and J by 5 bases. The CDR3 spans 13 residues. Germline V lookup: CDR1 MGHDK, CDR2 SYGVNS. CDR3 bases: TGTGCCAGCGGGGACAGAAATAATTCACCCCTCCACTTT. This gives the protein CASGDRNNSPLHF.

This clone has a single count. This chain uses TRBV24-1 with TRBJ1-5; D gene ambiguous. Germline CDR1 and CDR2: KGHDR and SFDVKD. V lost 9 bases to trimming and J lost 5 bases, with 16 bases between them. This CDR3 comprises 14 residues. CDR3 sequence reads: CATSGPMGDQPQHF. CDR3 nucleotides: TGTGCCACCTCGGGTCCTATGGGAGATCAGCCCCAGCATTTT.

The rearrangement uses TRBV18 and TRBJ2-2, with 8 positions matching TRBD2. The CDR3 runs to 16 residues. CDR1 and CDR2 from the germline V gene are KGHSH and LQKENI. The trim removed 0 bases at V and 4 bases at J, leaving 4 bases unmatched. This chain's CDR3 is CASSPPSGRSTGELFF. The CDR3 bases are TGTGCCAGCTCACCACCGAGCGGGAGAAGCACCGGGGAGCTGTTTTTT.

V and J are TRBV30 and TRBJ1-2, with D maybe TRBD1 (5 bases). V lost 2 bases to trimming and J lost 0 bases, with 10 bases between them. Germline V lookup: CDR1 GTSNPN, CDR2 SVGIG (reference sequence). The CDR3 runs 14 residues. CDR3 amino acids: CAWSQQGTNYGYTF. CDR3 DNA: TGTGCCTGGAGTCAGCAGGGAACTAACTATGGCTACACCTTC.

The rearrangement joins TRBV12-1 to TRBJ1-5; the DNA was not compared with TRBD1, the D call given in the table. TRBV12-1 is a listed pseudogene. The CDR3 has 15 amino acids. The CDR3 DNA follows: TGTGCCAGCAGAGGGGGAACCATTACTAATCAGCCCCAGCATTTT. It is translated as CASRGGTITNQPQHF.

The chain joins TRBV5-6 to TRBJ2-7; D unclear. The CDR3 runs 12 residues. CDR1 and CDR2 from the germline V gene are SGHDT and YYEEEE. V was pared by 0 bases and J by 5 bases, with 6 bases between. The DNA for the CDR3 is TGTGCCAGCAGCTTGGGAGTAAACGAGCAGTACTTC. Encoded protein: CASSLGVNEQYF. Complete variable domain (other parts from reference TRBV5-6 and TRBJ2-7): DAGVTQSPTHLIKTRGQQVTLRCSPKSGHDTVSWYQQALGQGPQFIFQYYEEEERQRGNFPDRFSGHQFPNYSSELNVNALLLGDSALYLCASSLGVNEQYFGPGTRLTVT.

The chain combines TRBV27 with TRBJ1-4; 9 nucleotides align to TRBD1. V lost 8 bases to trimming and J lost 8 bases; unmatched junction nucleotides: 6. Germline V gene lookup returns CDR1 MNHEY and CDR2 SMNVEV (reference sequence). This CDR3 spans 13 amino acids. This CDR3 reads CASGDRVEEKLFF. The CDR3 DNA reads as TGTGCCAGCGGGGACAGGGTGGAGGAAAAACTGTTTTTT.